Listed below are T cell receptor beta chains from one sample, sequenced in a study of type 1 regulatory T cells. TCRdb itself ran the reads through MiXCR, one entry per CDR3 protein. The sample includes 63,000 or so distinct CDR3 sequences, roughly 50% seen only once; the top ten take more than 2%. The antigens of these receptors remain unknown. The sequenced material came from cultured non-Tr1 T cells, either the whole culture or a sorted T cell fraction (not recorded which). The receptors were gathered from a human donor in good health. Each CDR3 is given with its conserved first and last residue. Each record gives: J gene, D gene, clone size, V gene, CDR3 protein, CDR3 DNA. A D gene is named only where the DNA matches it firmly. Expanded clones are given a class, and other clones once, few, many or no size at all.

j_call: TRBJ2-2
d_call: TRBD2
clone_size: few
v_call: TRBV6-5
cdr3_aa: CASTKRGGITGELFF
cdr3_nt: TGTGCCAGCACGAAGCGGGGGGGCATCACCGGGGAGCTGTTTTTT

j_call: TRBJ2-7
d_call: TRBD1
clone_size: -
v_call: TRBV30
cdr3_aa: CAWGVRDRGNVKQYF
cdr3_nt: TGTGCCTGGGGTGTACGAGACAGGGGGAATGTGAAGCAGTACTTC

j_call: TRBJ1-1
d_call: -
clone_size: -
v_call: TRBV27
cdr3_aa: CASSLSSGGGRAFF
cdr3_nt: TGTGCCAGCAGTTTATCGAGCGGGGGCGGGAGAGCTTTCTTT

j_call: TRBJ2-5
d_call: TRBD1
clone_size: few
v_call: TRBV2
cdr3_aa: CASSSQGLYQETQYF
cdr3_nt: TGTGCCAGCAGTTCACAGGGGCTGTACCAAGAGACCCAGTACTTC

j_call: TRBJ1-2
d_call: -
clone_size: -
v_call: TRBV12-3/TRBV12-4
cdr3_aa: CASSPNLGQPYGYTF
cdr3_nt: TGTGCCAGCAGTCCGAACCTCGGACAGCCCTATGGCTACACCTTC

j_call: TRBJ2-3
d_call: TRBD2
clone_size: many
v_call: TRBV4-3
cdr3_aa: CASSSGTSGGANTQYF
cdr3_nt: TGCGCCAGCAGCTCTGGGACTAGCGGGGGGGCAAATACGCAGTATTTT

j_call: TRBJ1-2
d_call: -
clone_size: few
v_call: TRBV4-1
cdr3_aa: CASTARTEDYGYTF
cdr3_nt: TGCGCCAGCACCGCGAGGACGGAGGACTATGGCTACACCTTC

j_call: TRBJ1-2
d_call: -
clone_size: once
v_call: TRBV19
cdr3_aa: CASRQFRGYTF
cdr3_nt: TGTGCCAGTAGACAATTTAGGGGCTACACCTTC

j_call: TRBJ2-3
d_call: -
clone_size: -
v_call: TRBV2
cdr3_aa: CASSWEGLTDTQYF
cdr3_nt: TGTGCCAGCTCCTGGGAAGGTTTAACAGATACGCAGTATTTT

j_call: TRBJ1-1
d_call: TRBD1
clone_size: -
v_call: TRBV12-3/TRBV12-4
cdr3_aa: CASSPYRGFTEAFF
cdr3_nt: TGTGCCAGCAGCCCCTACAGGGGTTTTACTGAAGCTTTCTTT

j_call: TRBJ2-1
d_call: TRBD2
clone_size: few
v_call: TRBV12-3/TRBV12-4
cdr3_aa: CASSLGRGGRNEQFF
cdr3_nt: TGTGCCAGCAGTTTAGGGCGGGGGGGCCGAAATGAGCAGTTCTTC

j_call: TRBJ1-2
d_call: -
clone_size: once
v_call: TRBV9
cdr3_aa: CASSALQQGRYGYTF
cdr3_nt: TGTGCCAGCAGCGCCTTACAACAGGGACGCTATGGCTACACCTTC